These 30 T cell receptor beta chains originate from one sample sequenced in a study of blood T cell repertoires in COVID-19 (dated by TCRdb to 2018 to 2021). Library construction relied on the immunoSEQ multiplex PCR assay. Entries here come from immuneACCESS through TCRdb and include only in-frame sequences with V and J called. Some clones fail to appear in such tables; in the studies checked, an unresolved V gene covers under half of the shortfall, and the cause of the remainder is unknown. The sample profile shows fewer than 350,000 clones; roughly 90% of them were found once. The ten largest account for 2.3% of the sample. The sequenced sample was PBMCs or T cells enriched from blood (not recorded which). Receptors were obtained from a woman in her forties with acute COVID-19.

This clone was detected once. V gene TRBV27 combines with J gene TRBJ1-2; 8 nucleotides match TRBD1. The CDR3 consists of 15 residues. The V gene's germline CDR1 is MNHEY and CDR2 SMNVEV (reference sequence). Trimming at V came to 2 bases and at J to 0 bases, leaving 2 bases not matched to a gene. CDR3 bases: TGTGCCAGCAGTTTAATGACAGGGGCTAACTATGGCTACACCTTC. Protein sequence: CASSLMTGANYGYTF.

V is TRBV28 and J is TRBJ1-1; the D is unclear. Germline CDR1 reads MDHEN; CDR2 reads SYDVKM. CDR3 length: 11 amino acids. V gave up 10 bases and J gave up 1 base, with 7 bases separating them. The chain's CDR3 is CATGGNTEAFF. CDR3 sequence (DNA): TGTGCCACCGGCGGGAACACTGAAGCTTTCTTT.

The J gene is TRBJ2-7, the V gene TRBV7-8; 14 bases line up with TRBD2. Germline V gene data show CDR1 as SGHVS and CDR2 as FQNEAQ. Losses at the gene ends were 0 bases for V and 3 bases for J; bases not matched to a gene: 10. The CDR3 runs to 19 residues. The CDR3 bases are TGTGCCAGCAGCTTAGCGTGGACTAGCGGGGGGTCTGGCGGCTACGAGCAGTACTTC. Amino acids: CASSLAWTSGGSGGYEQYF.

The rearrangement joins TRBV7-3 to TRBJ2-1; no reliable D call. The V and J ends lost 1 base and 0 bases respectively, with 13 bases between them. This CDR3 region has 17 residues. Germline V gives CDR1 SGHTA, CDR2 FQGTGA. Here the CDR3 DNA reads TGTGCCAGCAGCTTAAATAGTGGCGCTAGCTCCTACAATGAGCAGTTCTTC. It yields the protein CASSLNSGASSYNEQFF. The full variable domain, with the rest looked up from reference TRBV7-3 and TRBJ2-1, is GAGVSQTPSNKVTEKGKYVELRCDPISGHTALYWYRQSLGQGPEFLIYFQGTGAADDSGLPNDRFFAVRPEGSVSTLKIQRTERGDSAVYLCASSLNSGASSYNEQFFGPGTRLTVL.

CDR3 region: CASRYTGGAGYGYTF. The CDR3 nucleotides are TGCGCCAGCAGGTACACAGGGGGCGCAGGCTATGGCTACACCTTC. This rearrangement joins TRBV5-1 to TRBJ1-2, with 9 nucleotides matching TRBD1. Germline-derived CDR1 and CDR2 are SGHRS and YFSETQ. This CDR3 contains 15 residues. The V gene end was trimmed by 5 bases and the J gene end by 4 bases; junction bases not matched to a gene: 9.

The chain employs TRBV2 and TRBJ1-4, with D unclear. The ends were cut back, 7 bases at V and 7 bases at J, with 16 bases in the middle. The CDR3 sequence is 14 residues long. Germline CDR1 and CDR2: SNHLY and FYNNEI. The CDR3 region is CASTLAGSGEKLFF. The CDR3 DNA sequence: TGTGCCAGCACCTTGGCCGGGAGTGGTGAAAAACTGTTTTTT.

This clone was seen once. This chain links TRBV7-9 with TRBJ2-5, with 12 bases lining up with TRBD1. In germline, CDR1 is SEHNR, CDR2 FQNEAQ (reference sequence). The J segment lost 4 bases and the V segment lost 3 bases, leaving 9 bases of the junction unmatched. This CDR3 is built from 17 residues. The CDR3 protein is CASSFLPGQGAGETQYF. The CDR3 DNA reads as TGTGCCAGCAGCTTTCTACCGGGACAGGGGGCCGGAGAGACCCAGTACTTC.

This chain uses TRBV27 with TRBJ1-2; D might be TRBD1 (5 bases). Trimming shortened V by 2 bases and J by 4 bases, and 14 bases separated the two germline ends. The germline V gene encodes CDR1 MNHEY and CDR2 SMNVEV (reference sequence). CDR3 length: 15 residues. The CDR3 here is CASSLRVGGSYGYTF. CDR3 nucleotides: TGTGCCAGCAGTTTACGAGTGGGGGGGAGCTATGGCTACACCTTC.

The rearrangement uses TRBV24-1 and TRBJ1-5; 11 nucleotides match TRBD1. V dropped 2 bases and J dropped 3; count of bases not matched to a gene: 5. The CDR3 is 17 residues long. In germline, CDR1 is KGHDR, CDR2 SFDVKD. CDR3 region: CATSDWGQGGYNQPQHF. The CDR3 coding sequence is TGTGCCACCAGTGATTGGGGACAGGGGGGTTACAATCAGCCCCAGCATTTT.

The chain combines TRBV12-3 or TRBV12-4 with TRBJ2-1, with unresolved D. Trimming shortened V by 3 bases and J by 10 bases, and 7 bases separated the two germline ends. The CDR3 runs 11 residues. The CDR3 loop is CASSFETEQFF. DNA for the CDR3: TGTGCCAGCAGTTTCGAAACAGAGCAGTTCTTC.

J is TRBJ1-2 and V is TRBV29-1; D may be TRBD1 (6 bases). The CDR3 contains 14 residues. Germline lookup yields CDR1 SQVTM and CDR2 ANQGSEA. V dropped 0 bases and J dropped 8 bases, with 16 bases sitting between them. The CDR3 spells CSVEDLGGSLGYTF. Here the CDR3 DNA reads TGCAGCGTTGAAGATTTAGGGGGAAGTCTAGGCTACACCTTC.

The chain uses TRBV5-4 and TRBJ2-7, with D unclear. The germline V and J ends were trimmed by 5 bases and 1 base, with 7 bases remaining between them. CDR1 and CDR2 from the germline V gene are SGHNT and YYREEE (reference sequence). This CDR3 contains 12 residues. The CDR3 region is CASRRKSYEQYF. In DNA form, the CDR3 reads TGTGCCAGCAGGCGCAAGTCCTACGAGCAGTACTTC. Looking up the rest from reference TRBV5-4 and TRBJ2-7 gives the full variable domain: ETGVTQSPTHLIKTRGQQVTLRCSSQSGHNTVSWYQQALGQGPQFIFQYYREEENGRGNFPPRFSGLQFPNYSSELNVNALELDDSALYLCASRRKSYEQYFGPGTRLTVT.

The chain carries TRBV12-5 and TRBJ1-5; D is possibly TRBD1 (5 bases). V lost 5 bases, J lost 11 bases, and 19 bases lay in between. CDR3 length equals 14 residues. Looked up from germline, CDR1 is LGHNT and CDR2 is FRNRAP. CDR3 sequence reads: CASGREGPGMAQHF. The CDR3 bases are TGTGCTAGTGGTCGGGAGGGACCGGGGATGGCCCAGCATTTT.

This chain connects TRBV10-3 to TRBJ2-1; D call uncertain. Germline CDR1 is ENHRY and CDR2 is SYGVKD. The CDR3 spans 12 residues. Trimming stripped 0 bases from V and 10 bases from J, with 7 bases between. The CDR3 DNA reads as TGTGCCATCAGTGAGTCGGCATGGGAGCAGTTCTTC. This gives the protein CAISESAWEQFF.

The chain combines TRBV30 with TRBJ1-5, with 9 bases lining up with TRBD1. The germline V gene has CDR1 GTSNPN and CDR2 SVGIG (reference sequence). This CDR3 region has 15 residues. With V trimmed by 2 bases and J by 2 bases, 4 bases remained unmatched. The CDR3 loop is CAWSLRQGGNQPQHF. CDR3 coding DNA: TGTGCCTGGAGTCTCCGACAGGGGGGCAATCAGCCCCAGCATTTT.

The CDR3 region is CASGGRVNYGYTF. CDR3 bases: TGTGCCAGCGGGGGCAGGGTCAACTATGGCTACACCTTC. The rearrangement links TRBV6-5 to TRBJ1-2, with D possibly matching TRBD1 (6 bases). V lost 8 bases to trimming and J lost 2 bases, with 12 bases between them. Germline assignment: CDR1 MNHEY and CDR2 SVGAGI. The CDR3 spans 13 residues.

The chain has TRBV7-2 and TRBJ1-2; D is ambiguous. CDR3 size: 12 residues. Germline V gene sequence: CDR1 SGHTA, CDR2 FQGNSA. Trimming took off 3 bases at V and 6 bases at J, with 8 bases between the two ends. The CDR3 sequence is CASSFLADGYTF. The CDR3 region has the DNA TGTGCCAGCAGCTTTTTGGCGGATGGCTACACCTTC.

CDR3 protein: CSVRRRDRGHFEQFF. As DNA, the CDR3 is TGCAGCGTTCGCCGCCGGGACAGGGGGCACTTTGAGCAGTTCTTC. This chain uses TRBV29-1 with TRBJ2-1, with 12 bases fitting TRBD1. Looked up from germline, CDR1 is SQVTM and CDR2 is ANQGSEA. Trimming removed 5 bases from V and 9 bases from J; junction bases left unmatched: 11. The CDR3 spans 15 residues.

The rearrangement uses TRBV28 and TRBJ2-2; 7 nucleotides agree with TRBD2. Unmatched junction bases numbered 7, after V lost 3 bases and J lost 0 bases. Germline V gene data show CDR1 as MDHEN and CDR2 as SYDVKM. This CDR3 is 17 amino acids long. The CDR3 bases are TGTGCCAGCAGTTTGTATGGACTAGGCGCGAACACCGGGGAGCTGTTTTTT. This gives the protein CASSLYGLGANTGELFF.

The V gene is TRBV28, the J gene TRBJ1-2; 8 bases are a match to TRBD1. CDR1 and CDR2 (germline): MDHEN, SYDVKM. The CDR3 loop spans 14 amino acids. V was pared by 6 bases and J by 8 bases, with 11 bases of the junction left unmatched. CDR3 sequence (DNA): TGTGCCAGCAGCCAGGGGGCGCGGTCGTCGGGCTACACCTTC. This gives the protein CASSQGARSSGYTF.

The V and J genes are TRBV7-9 and TRBJ2-2, with 7 bases that match TRBD2. With V trimmed by 3 bases and J by 7 bases, 11 bases remained unmatched. This CDR3 comprises 16 residues. Germline loops: CDR1 SEHNR, CDR2 FQNEAQ (reference sequence). As DNA, the CDR3 is TGTGCCAGCAGCTTCCTGATTGGCGGGAGTAACGGGGAGCTGTTTTTT. Its translation is CASSFLIGGSNGELFF. The full variable domain, rest sourced from reference TRBV7-9 and TRBJ2-2, is DTGVSQNPRHKITKRGQNVTFRCDPISEHNRLYWYRQTLGQGPEFLTYFQNEAQLEKSRLLSDRFSAERPKGSFSTLEIQRTEQGDSAMYLCASSFLIGGSNGELFFGEGSRLTVL.

The rearrangement uses TRBV13 and TRBJ2-1; D unclear. V was cut by 0 bases and J by 10 bases, with 10 bases left in between. This CDR3 contains 13 residues. Looked up from germline, CDR1 is PRHDT and CDR2 is FYEKMQ (reference sequence). CDR3 residues: CASSLGAFGEQFF. The CDR3 coding sequence is TGTGCCAGCAGCTTAGGAGCCTTCGGGGAGCAGTTCTTC. Supplemented by reference TRBV13 and TRBJ2-1, the full variable domain reads AAGVIQSPRHLIKEKRETATLKCYPIPRHDTVYWYQQGPGQDPQFLISFYEKMQSDKGSIPDRFSAQQFSDYHSELNMSSLELGDSALYFCASSLGAFGEQFFGPGTRLTVL.

The chain links TRBV7-6 to TRBJ1-4; D gene ambiguous. The CDR3 has 15 amino acids. The germline V gene encodes CDR1 SGHVS and CDR2 FNYEAQ. The V gene lost 4 bases and the J gene lost 8 bases, with 17 bases spanning the gap. The CDR3 DNA reads as TGTGCCAGCAGCTCCCCGGGTGGGTTTCGGGAAAAACTGTTTTTT. Protein product: CASSSPGGFREKLFF.

The chain recombines TRBV11-2 with TRBJ1-2; 7 bases match TRBD1. With V trimmed by 4 bases and J by 0 bases, 5 bases remained unmatched. Germline V lookup: CDR1 SGHAT, CDR2 FQNNGV. This CDR3 has 15 amino acids. CDR3 sequence: CASSSYRGSNYGYTF. CDR3 DNA sequence: TGTGCCAGCAGCTCATACAGGGGTTCTAACTATGGCTACACCTTC.

The chain couples TRBV19 to TRBJ1-5; 8 bases are a match to TRBD1. The CDR3 runs 16 residues. Trimming took 8 bases from V and 2 from J; bases not matched to a gene: 11. Germline CDR1 reads LNHDA; CDR2 reads SQIVND (reference sequence). CDR3 bases: TGTGCCAGTCGTCAGGGGGCCTCGGGGGGCAATCAGCCCCAGCATTTT. It yields the protein CASRQGASGGNQPQHF.

The chain is built from TRBV24-1 and TRBJ1-2, with 9 bases matching TRBD1. Germline V CDR1 and CDR2: KGHDR, SFDVKD. CDR3 length: 15 residues. Trimming took 4 bases from V and 6 from J; bases not matched to a gene: 8. The DNA of the CDR3 is TGTGCCACCAGTGACCCAAAACAGGGGGCTAATGGCTACACCTTC. It translates to CATSDPKQGANGYTF.

This chain joins TRBV28 and TRBJ1-4, with TRBD1 matching 7 bases. The junction had 13 bases not matched to a gene; V was cut back by 4 bases and J by 8 bases. Looked up from germline, CDR1 is MDHEN and CDR2 is SYDVKM. This CDR3 has 16 residues. The CDR3 sequence is CASSSPSRGNGEKLFF. CDR3 in DNA: TGTGCCAGCAGTTCCCCCTCCAGGGGGAACGGGGAAAAACTGTTTTTT.

This sequence joins TRBV5-1 and TRBJ1-1; tentative D call: TRBD1 (5 bases). Between the trimmed V and J ends, which lost 1 base and 2 bases, there was a span of 15 bases. CDR3 size: 16 residues. CDR1 and CDR2 from the germline V gene are SGHRS and YFSETQ. The CDR3 region is CASSLSPQGANTEAFF. CDR3 sequence (DNA): TGCGCCAGCAGCTTGAGCCCTCAGGGCGCCAACACTGAAGCTTTCTTT. The full variable domain, in which reference TRBV5-1 and TRBJ1-1 provide the parts outside the CDR3, is KAGVTQTPRYLIKTRGQQVTLSCSPISGHRSVSWYQQTPGQGLQFLFEYFSETQRNKGNFPGRFSGRQFSNSRSEMNVSTLELGDSALYLCASSLSPQGANTEAFFGQGTRLTVV.

V gene TRBV28 combines with J gene TRBJ1-2; D not certain. Germline V CDR1 and CDR2: MDHEN, SYDVKM. With 4 bases removed from V and 7 bases from J, the gap between germline ends came to 10 bases. The CDR3 consists of 12 residues. The CDR3 nucleotides are TGTGCCAGCAGTTCGTTTCGGGGTGGCTACACCTTC. Protein sequence: CASSSFRGGYTF.

V is TRBV28 and J is TRBJ1-2, with D perhaps TRBD1 (5 bases). The V end lost 5 bases, the J end lost 2 bases, and 18 bases lay between the germline ends. Germline CDR1 is MDHEN and CDR2 is SYDVKM. The CDR3 consists of 16 residues. This CDR3 reads CASSLKGAGLNYGYTF. CDR3 nucleotides: TGTGCCAGCAGTCTAAAAGGGGCAGGGCTGAACTATGGCTACACCTTC.